Listed below are T cell receptor beta chains from one sample, sequenced in a study of T cell changes during pregnancy in multiple sclerosis. TCRdb keeps only in-frame clones here, not all; method: immunoSEQ multiplex PCR. The table shows under 60,000 clones, with 92% occurring only once. Sequenced here: CD4+ T cells from peripheral blood mononuclear cells, sampled in the third trimester of pregnancy. These receptors came from a female donor with multiple sclerosis, enrolled in a pregnancy study. Each CDR3 is given with its conserved first and last residue. The order of the fields is clone size, J gene, D gene, V gene, CDR3 DNA, CDR3 protein. D genes are given only for firm matches. Clone sizes are given selectively: once, few, many, or a class where the clone is expanded.

abundance: .; j_gene: TRBJ2-1; d_gene: .; v_gene: TRBV4-1; CDR3nt: TGCGCCAGCACCCTTGCGCCGGGGGTATACAATGAGCAGTTCTTC; CDR3aa: CASTLAPGVYNEQFF
abundance: .; j_gene: TRBJ1-2; d_gene: TRBD1; v_gene: TRBV19; CDR3nt: TGTGCCAGTAGTAACAGGGGATATGGCTACACCTTC; CDR3aa: CASSNRGYGYTF
abundance: .; j_gene: TRBJ1-1; d_gene: TRBD1; v_gene: TRBV5-1; CDR3nt: TGCGCCAGCAGCTTATCTACTGGACAGGGTATCGCTGAAGCTTTCTTT; CDR3aa: CASSLSTGQGIAEAFF
abundance: .; j_gene: TRBJ1-2; d_gene: TRBD1; v_gene: TRBV5-6; CDR3nt: TGTGCCAGCAGCTTGGTGGGACAGGGGGCGCGCAATGGCTACACCTTC; CDR3aa: CASSLVGQGARNGYTF
abundance: .; j_gene: TRBJ1-1; d_gene: .; v_gene: TRBV18; CDR3nt: TGTGCCAGCTCACCAGTCAGGGTGAACACTGAAGCTTTCTTT; CDR3aa: CASSPVRVNTEAFF
abundance: few; j_gene: TRBJ2-7; d_gene: TRBD1; v_gene: TRBV5-5; CDR3nt: TGTGCCAGCAGCTGGACAGGGGACTACGAGCAGTACTTC; CDR3aa: CASSWTGDYEQYF
abundance: .; j_gene: TRBJ1-4; d_gene: .; v_gene: TRBV5-5; CDR3nt: TGTGCCAGCAGCTTGCTTCTTATTGGGGGGAATGAAAAACTGTTTTTT; CDR3aa: CASSLLLIGGNEKLFF
abundance: .; j_gene: TRBJ1-1; d_gene: .; v_gene: TRBV18; CDR3nt: TGTGCCAGCTCCCTAGCGATACCTTCCGGGACGGAGACTGAAGCTTTCTTT; CDR3aa: CASSLAIPSGTETEAFF
abundance: once; j_gene: TRBJ2-1; d_gene: .; v_gene: TRBV11-2; CDR3nt: TGTGCCAGCAGCTCACAGGGAATTTCTAACAATGAGCAGTTCTTC; CDR3aa: CASSSQGISNNEQFF
abundance: .; j_gene: TRBJ2-3; d_gene: TRBD2; v_gene: TRBV7-2; CDR3nt: TGTGCCAGCAGCTTGAGGACTAGTGTCCCGTATTTT; CDR3aa: CASSLRTSVPYF
abundance: .; j_gene: TRBJ2-1; d_gene: .; v_gene: TRBV15; CDR3nt: TGTGCCACCAGCCCGTTGCGGGTAAGTGAGCAGTTCTTC; CDR3aa: CATSPLRVSEQFF
abundance: .; j_gene: TRBJ2-2; d_gene: .; v_gene: TRBV18; CDR3nt: TGTGCCAGCTCACGGGATGGGACTGCGGAGCTGTTTTTT; CDR3aa: CASSRDGTAELFF
abundance: .; j_gene: TRBJ2-7; d_gene: TRBD1; v_gene: TRBV6-5; CDR3nt: TGTGCCAGCAGTGGGGGACAGTTTGCCGAGCAGTACTTC; CDR3aa: CASSGGQFAEQYF
abundance: .; j_gene: TRBJ1-5; d_gene: .; v_gene: TRBV19; CDR3nt: TGTGCCAGTACCGCATATCGAGGGGGGGTACGGAATCAGCCCCAGCATTTT; CDR3aa: CASTAYRGGVRNQPQHF
abundance: once; j_gene: TRBJ1-5; d_gene: .; v_gene: TRBV6-4; CDR3nt: TGTGCCGGGAGGTATCAGCCCCAGCATTTT; CDR3aa: CAGRYQPQHF
abundance: .; j_gene: TRBJ1-2; d_gene: .; v_gene: TRBV6-5; CDR3nt: TGTGCCAGCATTGGGGGCAAGGGAAACTATGGCTACACCTTC; CDR3aa: CASIGGKGNYGYTF
abundance: .; j_gene: TRBJ1-1; d_gene: .; v_gene: TRBV5-6; CDR3nt: TGTGCCAGCACTCCCCCGGGACAATACACTGAAGCTTTCTTT; CDR3aa: CASTPPGQYTEAFF
abundance: .; j_gene: TRBJ1-1; d_gene: .; v_gene: TRBV5-1; CDR3nt: TGCGCCAGCAGCTTGTCGGAGGTCACTGAAGCTTTCTTT; CDR3aa: CASSLSEVTEAFF